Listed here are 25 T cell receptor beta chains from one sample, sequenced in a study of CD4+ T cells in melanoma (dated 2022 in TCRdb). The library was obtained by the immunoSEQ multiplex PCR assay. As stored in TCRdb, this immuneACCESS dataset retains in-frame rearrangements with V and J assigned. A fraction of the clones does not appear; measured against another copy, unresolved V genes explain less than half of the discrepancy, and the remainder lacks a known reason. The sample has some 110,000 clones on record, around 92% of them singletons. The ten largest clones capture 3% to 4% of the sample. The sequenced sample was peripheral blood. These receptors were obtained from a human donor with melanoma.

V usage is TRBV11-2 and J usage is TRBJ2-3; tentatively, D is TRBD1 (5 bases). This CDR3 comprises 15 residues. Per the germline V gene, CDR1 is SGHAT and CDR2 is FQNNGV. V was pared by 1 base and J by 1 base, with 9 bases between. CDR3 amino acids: CASSLGGGRTDTQYF. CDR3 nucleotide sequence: TGTGCCAGCAGCTTAGGGGGCGGACGCACAGATACGCAGTATTTT.

CDR3 DNA sequence: TGTGCCAGCAGCCCATCAGGGGCTCTCTCCTACGAGCAGTACTTC. Protein sequence: CASSPSGALSYEQYF. V and J are TRBV5-4 and TRBJ2-7, with a tentative D call TRBD1 (6 bases). V gave up 4 bases and J gave up 0 bases, with 14 bases separating them. The CDR3 is 15 residues long. In germline, CDR1 is SGHNT, CDR2 YYREEE (reference sequence).

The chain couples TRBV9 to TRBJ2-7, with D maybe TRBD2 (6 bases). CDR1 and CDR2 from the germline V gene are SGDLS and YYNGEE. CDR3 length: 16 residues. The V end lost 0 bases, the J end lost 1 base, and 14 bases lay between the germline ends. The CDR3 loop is CASSVDGGRGSYEQYF. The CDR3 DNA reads TGTGCCAGCAGCGTAGATGGGGGGAGAGGGTCCTACGAGCAGTACTTC.

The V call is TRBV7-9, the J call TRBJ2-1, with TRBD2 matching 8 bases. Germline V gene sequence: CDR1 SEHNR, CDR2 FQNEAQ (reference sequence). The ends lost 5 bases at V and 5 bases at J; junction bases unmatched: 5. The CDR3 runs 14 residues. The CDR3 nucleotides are TGTGCCAGCAGCCATAGCGGGACGAACAATGAGCAGTTCTTC. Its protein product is CASSHSGTNNEQFF.

DNA of the CDR3: TGTGCCAGCAGCTTGGGGACCCGGTGGGGCTACACCTTC. This gives the protein CASSLGTRWGYTF. J is TRBJ1-2 and V is TRBV7-2; D is possibly TRBD1 (5 bases). The V end was cut by 3 bases, the J end by 8 bases, with 13 bases between. The CDR3 is 13 residues long. Germline loops: CDR1 SGHTA, CDR2 FQGNSA.

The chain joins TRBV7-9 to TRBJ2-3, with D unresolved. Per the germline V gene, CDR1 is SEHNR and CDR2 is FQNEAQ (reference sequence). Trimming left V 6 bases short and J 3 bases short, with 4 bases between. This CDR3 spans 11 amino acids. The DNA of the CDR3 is TGTGCCAGCAGTTCGACAGATACGCAGTATTTT. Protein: CASSSTDTQYF.

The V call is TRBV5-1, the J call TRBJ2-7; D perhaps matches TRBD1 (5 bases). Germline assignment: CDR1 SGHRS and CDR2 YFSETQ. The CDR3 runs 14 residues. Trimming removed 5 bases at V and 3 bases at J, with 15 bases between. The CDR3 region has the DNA TGCGCCAGCAGTCACTCCGGACAAAACTACGAGCAGTACTTC. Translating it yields CASSHSGQNYEQYF.

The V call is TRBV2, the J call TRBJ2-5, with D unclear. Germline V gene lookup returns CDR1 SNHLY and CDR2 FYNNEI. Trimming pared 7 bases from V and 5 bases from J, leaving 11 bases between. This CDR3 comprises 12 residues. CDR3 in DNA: TGTGCCAGCACGCTATTTGGCGAGACCCAGTACTTC. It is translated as CASTLFGETQYF.

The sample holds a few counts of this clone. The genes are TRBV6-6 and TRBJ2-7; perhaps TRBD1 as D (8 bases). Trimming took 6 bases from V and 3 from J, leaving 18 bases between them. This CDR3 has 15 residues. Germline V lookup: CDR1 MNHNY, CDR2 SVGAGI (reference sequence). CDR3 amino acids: CASRLTGGDYYEQYF. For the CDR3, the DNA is TGTGCCAGCAGACTAACAGGGGGGGACTACTACGAGCAGTACTTC.

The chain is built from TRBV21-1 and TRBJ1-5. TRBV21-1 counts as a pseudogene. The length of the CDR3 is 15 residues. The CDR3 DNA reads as TGTGCCAGCAGCAAAGGGCTACTTAGCAATCAGCCCCAGCATTTT. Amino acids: CASSKGLLSNQPQHF.

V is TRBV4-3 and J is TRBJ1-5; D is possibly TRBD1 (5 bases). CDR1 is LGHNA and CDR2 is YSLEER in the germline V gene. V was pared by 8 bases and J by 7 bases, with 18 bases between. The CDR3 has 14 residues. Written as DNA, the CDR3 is TGCGCCAGCGGGGCAGACACGTCACGGCAGCCCCAGCATTTT. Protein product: CASGADTSRQPQHF.

In nucleotides, the CDR3 is TGCGCCAGCAGCACCGGGGACAGGGGGGGAGGAGAGACCCAGTACTTC. Its protein product is CASSTGDRGGGETQYF. The chain is built from TRBV5-1 and TRBJ2-5; 11 nucleotides line up with TRBD1. Germline V gene sequence: CDR1 SGHRS, CDR2 YFSETQ. V lost 4 bases and J lost 4; bases outside the gene matches: 9. This CDR3 contains 16 residues.

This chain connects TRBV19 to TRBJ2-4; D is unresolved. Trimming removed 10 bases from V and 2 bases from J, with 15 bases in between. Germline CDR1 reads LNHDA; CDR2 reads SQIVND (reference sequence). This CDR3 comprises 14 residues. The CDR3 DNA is TGTGCCACCCCCCCTCGGATATCCAAAAACATTCAGTACTTC. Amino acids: CATPPRISKNIQYF.

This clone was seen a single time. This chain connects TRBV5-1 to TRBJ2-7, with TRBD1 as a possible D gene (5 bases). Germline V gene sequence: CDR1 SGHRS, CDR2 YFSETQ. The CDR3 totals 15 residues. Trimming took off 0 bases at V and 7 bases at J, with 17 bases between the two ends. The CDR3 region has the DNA TGCGCCAGCAGCTTGGCCTGGTCAGGGAAGGGGGAGCAGTACTTC. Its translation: CASSLAWSGKGEQYF. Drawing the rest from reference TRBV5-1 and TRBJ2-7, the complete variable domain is KAGVTQTPRYLIKTRGQQVTLSCSPISGHRSVSWYQQTPGQGLQFLFEYFSETQRNKGNFPGRFSGRQFSNSRSEMNVSTLELGDSALYLCASSLAWSGKGEQYFGPGTRLTVT.

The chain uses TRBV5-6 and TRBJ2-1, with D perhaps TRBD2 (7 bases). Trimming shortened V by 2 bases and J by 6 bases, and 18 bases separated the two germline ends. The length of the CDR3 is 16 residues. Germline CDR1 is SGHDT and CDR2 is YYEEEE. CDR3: CASSFGGGGYGNEQFF. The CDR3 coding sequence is TGTGCCAGCAGCTTTGGGGGGGGCGGGTATGGCAATGAGCAGTTCTTC. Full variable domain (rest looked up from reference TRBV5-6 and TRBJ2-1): DAGVTQSPTHLIKTRGQQVTLRCSPKSGHDTVSWYQQALGQGPQFIFQYYEEEERQRGNFPDRFSGHQFPNYSSELNVNALLLGDSALYLCASSFGGGGYGNEQFFGPGTRLTVL.

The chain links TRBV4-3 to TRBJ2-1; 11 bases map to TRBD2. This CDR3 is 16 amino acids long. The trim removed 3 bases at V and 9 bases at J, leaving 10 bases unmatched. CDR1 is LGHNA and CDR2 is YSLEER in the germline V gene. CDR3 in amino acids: CASSHSLSGGVIEQFF. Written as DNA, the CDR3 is TGCGCCAGCAGCCACTCCCTTAGCGGGGGGGTCATTGAGCAGTTCTTC.

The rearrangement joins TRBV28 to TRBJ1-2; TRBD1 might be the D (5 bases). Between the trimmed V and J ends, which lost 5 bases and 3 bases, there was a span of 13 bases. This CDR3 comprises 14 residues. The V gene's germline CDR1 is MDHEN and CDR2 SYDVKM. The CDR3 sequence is CASSNIQVDYGYTF. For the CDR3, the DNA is TGTGCCAGCAGTAACATACAGGTAGACTATGGCTACACCTTC.

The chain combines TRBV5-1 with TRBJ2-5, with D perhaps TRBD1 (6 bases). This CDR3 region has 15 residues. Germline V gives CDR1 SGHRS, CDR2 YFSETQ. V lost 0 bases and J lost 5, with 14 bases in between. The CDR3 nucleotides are TGCGCCAGCAGCTTGGCCTGGGGCCAGGGGGAGACCCAGTACTTC. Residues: CASSLAWGQGETQYF.

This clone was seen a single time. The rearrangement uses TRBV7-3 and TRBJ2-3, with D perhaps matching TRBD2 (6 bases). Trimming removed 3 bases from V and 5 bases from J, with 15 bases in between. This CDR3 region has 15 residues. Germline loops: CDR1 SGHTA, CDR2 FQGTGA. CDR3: CASSFFGIGGDTQYF. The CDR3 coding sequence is TGTGCCAGCAGCTTTTTTGGAATCGGGGGAGATACGCAGTATTTT.

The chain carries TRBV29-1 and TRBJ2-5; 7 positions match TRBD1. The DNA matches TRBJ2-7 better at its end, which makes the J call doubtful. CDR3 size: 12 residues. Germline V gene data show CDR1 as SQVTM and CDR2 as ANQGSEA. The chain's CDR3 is CSAGPGGYEQYF. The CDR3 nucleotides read TGCAGCGCGGGACCAGGGGGTTACGAGCAGTACTTC.

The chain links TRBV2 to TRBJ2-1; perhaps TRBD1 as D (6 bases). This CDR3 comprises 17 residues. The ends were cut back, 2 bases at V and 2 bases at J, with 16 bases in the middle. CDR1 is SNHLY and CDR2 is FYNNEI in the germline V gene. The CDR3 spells CASSEQGQSRPYNEQFF. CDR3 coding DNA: TGTGCCAGCAGTGAACAAGGACAGTCAAGACCCTACAATGAGCAGTTCTTC.

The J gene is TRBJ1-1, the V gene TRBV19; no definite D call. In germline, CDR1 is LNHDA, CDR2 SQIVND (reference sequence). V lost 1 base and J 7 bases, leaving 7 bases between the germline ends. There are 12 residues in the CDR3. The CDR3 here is CASSIGSGEAFF. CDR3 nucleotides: TGTGCCAGTAGTATAGGTTCGGGTGAAGCTTTCTTT.

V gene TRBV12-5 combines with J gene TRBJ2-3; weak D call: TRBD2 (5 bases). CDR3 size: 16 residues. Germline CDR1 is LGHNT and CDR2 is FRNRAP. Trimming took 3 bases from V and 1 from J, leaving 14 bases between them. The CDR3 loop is CASGFGVAEGTDTQYF. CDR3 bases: TGTGCTAGTGGTTTCGGGGTAGCCGAGGGCACAGATACGCAGTATTTT.

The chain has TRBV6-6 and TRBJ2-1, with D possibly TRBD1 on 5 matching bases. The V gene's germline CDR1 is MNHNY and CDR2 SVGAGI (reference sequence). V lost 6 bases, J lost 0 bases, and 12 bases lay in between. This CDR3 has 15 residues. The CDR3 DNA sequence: TGTGCCAGCAGGTCGCAGGGAAGCTCCTACAATGAGCAGTTCTTC. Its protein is CASRSQGSSYNEQFF.

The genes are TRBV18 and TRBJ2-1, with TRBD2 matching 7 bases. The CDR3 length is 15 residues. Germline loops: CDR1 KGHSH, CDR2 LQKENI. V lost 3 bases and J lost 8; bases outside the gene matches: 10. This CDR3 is CASSPTSTSVDEQFF. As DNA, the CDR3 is TGTGCCAGCTCACCGACGTCCACTAGCGTCGATGAGCAGTTCTTC. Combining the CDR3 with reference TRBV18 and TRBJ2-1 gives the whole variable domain NAGVMQNPRHLVRRRGQEARLRCSPMKGHSHVYWYRQLPEEGLKFMVYLQKENIIDESGMPKERFSAEFPKEGPSILRIQQVVRGDSAAYFCASSPTSTSVDEQFFGPGTRLTVL.